This TCR beta chain came from a study of CD8+ T cells in alopecia areata. Study-level results: Persistence of many expanded lesional clones was seen in scalp and blood during tofacitinib. It was less clear whether patients shared TCRs than it was in mice, possibly because of HLA.

TCR sequencing used cDNA made by reverse transcription of extracted RNA. TCRdb's copy holds only in-frame clones and misses some; the assay was immunoSEQ multiplex PCR. The sample carries 150,000 to 200,000 clones, roughly 53% recorded once. V was shortened by 5 bases and J by 2 bases, with 14 bases between the two germline ends. This CDR3 comprises 15 residues. Germline-derived CDR1 and CDR2 are LGHNT and FRNRAP. Treatment defined: oral pan-JAK inhibitor, 5-10 mg twice daily. Sampling of alopecia areata patients yielded lesional scalp punch biopsies as well as peripheral blood. A remark on this clone: No antigen is known for it.

Sequenced material: CD8+ T cells sorted from blood, taken at week 24, from a patient treated with tofacitinib. The chain uses TRBV12-5 and TRBJ2-3, with D maybe TRBD2 (7 bases). This TCR was sampled from a human donor with alopecia areata. Here the CDR3 DNA reads TGTGCTAGTGGTCCTCGGGGGGCTCCCACAGATACGCAGTATTTT. Residues: CASGPRGAPTDTQYF.